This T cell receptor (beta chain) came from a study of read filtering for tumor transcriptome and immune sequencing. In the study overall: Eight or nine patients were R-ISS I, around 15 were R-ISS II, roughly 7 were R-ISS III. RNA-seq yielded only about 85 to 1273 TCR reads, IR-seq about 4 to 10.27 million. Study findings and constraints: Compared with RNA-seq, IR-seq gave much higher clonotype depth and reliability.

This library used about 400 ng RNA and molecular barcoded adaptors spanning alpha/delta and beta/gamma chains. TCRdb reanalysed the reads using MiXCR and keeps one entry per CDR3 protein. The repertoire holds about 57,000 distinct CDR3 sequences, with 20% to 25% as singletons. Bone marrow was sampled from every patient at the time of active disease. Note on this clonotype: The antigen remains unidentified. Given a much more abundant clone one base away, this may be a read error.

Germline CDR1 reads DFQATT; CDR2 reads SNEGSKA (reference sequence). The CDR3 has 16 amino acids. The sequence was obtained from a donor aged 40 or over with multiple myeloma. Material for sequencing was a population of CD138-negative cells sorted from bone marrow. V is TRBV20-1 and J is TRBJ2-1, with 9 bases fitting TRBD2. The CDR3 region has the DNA TGCAGTGCTTCTCCGCCCCTAGCGGGGTTGGTCAATGGGCAGTTCTTC. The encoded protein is CSASPPLAGLVNGQFF.